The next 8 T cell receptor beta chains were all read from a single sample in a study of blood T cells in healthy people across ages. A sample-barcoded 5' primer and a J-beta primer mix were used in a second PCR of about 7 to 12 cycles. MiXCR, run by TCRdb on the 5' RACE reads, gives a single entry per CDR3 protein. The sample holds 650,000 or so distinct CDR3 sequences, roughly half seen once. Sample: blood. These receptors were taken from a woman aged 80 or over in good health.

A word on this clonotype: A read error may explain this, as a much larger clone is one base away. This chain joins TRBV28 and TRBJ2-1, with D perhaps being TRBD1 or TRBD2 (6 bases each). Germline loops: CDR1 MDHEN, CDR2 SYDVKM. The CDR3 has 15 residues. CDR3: CASSFRGLLSNGQFF. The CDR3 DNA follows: TGTGCCAGCAGTTTTCGGGGGCTTTTGAGCAATGGGCAGTTCTTC.

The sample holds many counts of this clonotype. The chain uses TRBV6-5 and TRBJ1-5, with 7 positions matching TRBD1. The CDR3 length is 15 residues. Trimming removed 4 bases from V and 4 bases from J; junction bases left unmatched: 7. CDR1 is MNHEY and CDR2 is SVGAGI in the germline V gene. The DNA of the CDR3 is TGTGCCAGCAGTTCGGACAGGCGTCCTAATCAGCCCCAGCATTTT. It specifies CASSSDRRPNQPQHF.

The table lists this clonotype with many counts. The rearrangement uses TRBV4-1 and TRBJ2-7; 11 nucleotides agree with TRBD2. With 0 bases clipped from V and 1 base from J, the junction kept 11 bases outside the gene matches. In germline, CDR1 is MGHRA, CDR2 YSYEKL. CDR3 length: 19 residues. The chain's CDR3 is CASSQDPGLADVGSYEQYF. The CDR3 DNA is TGCGCCAGCAGCCAAGACCCGGGACTAGCGGACGTAGGATCCTACGAGCAGTACTTC.

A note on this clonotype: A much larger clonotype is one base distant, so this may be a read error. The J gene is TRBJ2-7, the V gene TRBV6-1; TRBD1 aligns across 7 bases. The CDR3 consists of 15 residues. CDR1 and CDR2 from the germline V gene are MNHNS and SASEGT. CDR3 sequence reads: CAGSEPGQRTYEQYF. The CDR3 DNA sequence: TGTGCCGGCAGTGAACCGGGACAGCGAACCTACGAGCAGTACTTC.

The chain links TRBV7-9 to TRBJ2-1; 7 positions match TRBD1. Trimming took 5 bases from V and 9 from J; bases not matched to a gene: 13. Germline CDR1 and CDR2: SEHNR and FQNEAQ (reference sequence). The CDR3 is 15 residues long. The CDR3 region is CASSRGEQGQSEQFF. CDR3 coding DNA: TGTGCCAGCAGCCGAGGGGAACAGGGGCAATCTGAGCAGTTCTTC.

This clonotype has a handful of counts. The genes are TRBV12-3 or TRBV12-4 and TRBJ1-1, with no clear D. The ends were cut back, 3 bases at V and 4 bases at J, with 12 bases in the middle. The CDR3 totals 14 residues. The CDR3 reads CASSFGDRGTEAFF. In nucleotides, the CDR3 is TGTGCCAGCAGTTTCGGGGATCGGGGCACTGAAGCTTTCTTT.

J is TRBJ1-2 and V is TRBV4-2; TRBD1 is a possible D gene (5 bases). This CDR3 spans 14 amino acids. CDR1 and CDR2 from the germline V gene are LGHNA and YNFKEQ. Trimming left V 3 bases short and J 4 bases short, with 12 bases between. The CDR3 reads CASSQQGSIYGYTF. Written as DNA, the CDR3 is TGTGCCAGCAGCCAGCAGGGCAGCATCTATGGCTACACCTTC.

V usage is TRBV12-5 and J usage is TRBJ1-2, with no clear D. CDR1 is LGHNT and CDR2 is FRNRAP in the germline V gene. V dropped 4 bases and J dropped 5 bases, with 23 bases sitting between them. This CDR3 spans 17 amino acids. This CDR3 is CASGWAHRARTTYGYTF. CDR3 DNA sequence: TGTGCTAGTGGTTGGGCCCACAGAGCCCGGACCACTTATGGCTACACCTTC. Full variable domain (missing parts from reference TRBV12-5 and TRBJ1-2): DARVTQTPRHKVTEMGQEVTMRCQPILGHNTVFWYRQTMMQGLELLAYFRNRAPLDDSGMPKDRFSAEMPDATLATLKIQPSEPRDSAVYFCASGWAHRARTTYGYTFGSGTRLTVV.